This entry lists 29 T cell receptor beta chains sequenced from one sample in a study of blood T cell repertoires in COVID-19. The table came from immunoSEQ multiplex PCR; TCRdb's copy has only in-frame clones and leaves some out. The sample includes 30,000 to 40,000 clones, around nine tenths of them seen just once. The sample taken for sequencing was peripheral blood. These receptors originate from a man aged 65-85 years with active COVID-19.

The rearrangement links TRBV19 to TRBJ2-4; possible D gene TRBD1, 6 bases. The CDR3 extends over 17 amino acids. Germline V gene data show CDR1 as LNHDA and CDR2 as SQIVND (reference sequence). Deletions cut 5 bases from V and 0 bases from J, with 17 bases between. CDR3: CASSEPGDPIAKNIQYF. CDR3 in DNA: TGTGCCAGTAGTGAACCAGGGGACCCAATAGCCAAAAACATTCAGTACTTC.

The chain is built from TRBV5-8 and TRBJ2-7; 8 nucleotides match TRBD1. The CDR3 sequence is 13 residues long. Unmatched junction bases numbered 5, after V lost 6 bases and J lost 3 bases. Germline assignment: CDR1 SGHTS and CDR2 YDEGEE. The CDR3 protein is CASNRDRNYEQYF. In nucleotides, the CDR3 is TGTGCCAGCAACCGGGACAGGAACTACGAGCAGTACTTC.

CDR3 sequence reads: CASSQYLRAGGGLDYNEQFF. CDR3 bases: TGCGCCAGCAGCCAATACTTGCGAGCGGGAGGGGGCCTGGACTACAATGAGCAGTTCTTC. The chain carries TRBV4-1 and TRBJ2-1, with 10 bases identical to TRBD2. Germline V CDR1 and CDR2: MGHRA, YSYEKL. This CDR3 has 20 residues. Trimming cost V 2 bases and J 3 bases; bases outside gene matches: 16.

V gene TRBV5-1 combines with J gene TRBJ2-7; D remains ambiguous. Germline V gene sequence: CDR1 SGHRS, CDR2 YFSETQ. V gave up 0 bases and J gave up 0 bases, with 4 bases separating them. CDR3 size: 13 residues. CDR3 protein: CASSLGSSYEQYF. DNA for the CDR3: TGCGCCAGCAGCTTGGGCAGCTCCTACGAGCAGTACTTC.

J is TRBJ2-7 and V is TRBV3-1 (or the pseudogene TRBV3-2); 11 positions agree with TRBD2. V was clipped by 3 bases and J by 4 bases; unmatched bases: 5. This CDR3 has 15 amino acids. CDR1 is LGHDT and CDR2 is YNNKEL in the germline V gene (reference sequence). CDR3: CASSHGLAGTYEQYF. The DNA for the CDR3 is TGTGCCAGCAGCCATGGACTAGCGGGTACGTACGAGCAGTACTTC.

This rearrangement joins TRBV5-4 to TRBJ2-1; TRBD2 aligns across 12 bases. V lost 4 bases to trimming and J lost 1 base; unmatched junction nucleotides: 3. Germline CDR1 and CDR2: SGHNT and YYREEE (reference sequence). This CDR3 is built from 16 residues. DNA for the CDR3: TGTGCCAGCAGCCCGACTAGCGGGAGTTCCTACAATGAGCAGTTCTTC. Residues: CASSPTSGSSYNEQFF. Drawing the rest from reference TRBV5-4 and TRBJ2-1, the complete variable domain is ETGVTQSPTHLIKTRGQQVTLRCSSQSGHNTVSWYQQALGQGPQFIFQYYREEENGRGNFPPRFSGLQFPNYSSELNVNALELDDSALYLCASSPTSGSSYNEQFFGPGTRLTVL.

The chain joins TRBV4-1 to TRBJ2-3; 9 bases match TRBD1. CDR3 size: 17 residues. Germline values: CDR1 MGHRA, CDR2 YSYEKL. Trimming took 4 bases from V and 0 from J; bases not matched to a gene: 8. The chain's CDR3 is CASSRDRVLTSTDTQYF. The CDR3 DNA follows: TGCGCCAGCAGCCGGGACAGGGTCCTTACTAGCACAGATACGCAGTATTTT.

This chain's CDR3 is CASSLRKGGPFIDEQFF. The CDR3 region has the DNA TGTGCCAGCAGCTTAAGGAAGGGAGGGCCGTTTATAGATGAGCAGTTCTTC. This chain connects TRBV7-9 to TRBJ2-1; 7 nucleotides match TRBD2. Germline CDR1 and CDR2: SEHNR and FQNEAQ (reference sequence). V lost 2 bases, J lost 8 bases, and 15 bases stayed unmatched. This CDR3 spans 17 amino acids. Based on the CDR3 plus reference TRBV7-9 and TRBJ2-1, the full variable domain is DTGVSQNPRHKITKRGQNVTFRCDPISEHNRLYWYRQTLGQGPEFLTYFQNEAQLEKSRLLSDRFSAERPKGSFSTLEIQRTEQGDSAMYLCASSLRKGGPFIDEQFFGPGTRLTVL.

This chain uses TRBV18 with TRBJ2-7; weak D call: TRBD2 (5 bases). The ends were cut back, 6 bases at V and 1 base at J, with 16 bases in the middle. The length of the CDR3 is 15 residues. Per the germline V gene, CDR1 is KGHSH and CDR2 is LQKENI. As DNA, the CDR3 is TGTGCCAGCTCCCCCCTCCGGGGTTCTTCCTACGAGCAGTACTTC. This sequence encodes CASSPLRGSSYEQYF.

V usage is TRBV12-3 or TRBV12-4 and J usage is TRBJ2-7; D gene ambiguous. Deletions cut 4 bases from V and 2 bases from J, with 9 bases between. The CDR3 loop spans 13 amino acids. CDR3 bases: TGTGCCAGCAGTTCTGTTATCGCCTACGAGCAGTACTTC. Residues: CASSSVIAYEQYF.

Remarks on this clone: The junction departs from germline at one end; a sequencing error may be responsible. V gene TRBV5-4 combines with J gene TRBJ1-2, with 7 bases matching TRBD1. CDR1 and CDR2 (germline): SGHNT, YYREEE (reference sequence). CDR3 length: 11 residues. CDR3 protein: CASSWDSSFAF. The CDR3 coding sequence is TGTGCCAGCAGCTGGGACAGTTCGTTCGCCTTC.

The V call is TRBV5-4, the J call TRBJ2-1; 7 bases align to TRBD2. V was clipped by 0 bases and J by 4 bases; unmatched bases: 4. This CDR3 has 15 residues. The V gene's germline CDR1 is SGHNT and CDR2 YYREEE (reference sequence). CDR3 coding DNA: TGTGCCAGCAGCTTGGTGGGGGGAGGGTACAATGAGCAGTTCTTC. Protein product: CASSLVGGGYNEQFF.

V is TRBV19 and J is TRBJ2-3; 8 bases agree with TRBD2. J gave up 2 bases and V 3 bases, and 10 bases lay outside the gene matches. The CDR3 totals 17 residues. Germline assignment: CDR1 LNHDA and CDR2 SQIVND (reference sequence). The CDR3 reads CASSILGTSGATDTQYF. CDR3 nucleotide sequence: TGTGCCAGTAGTATTCTTGGTACTAGCGGAGCCACAGATACGCAGTATTTT.

This chain connects TRBV19 to TRBJ2-1; TRBD1 might be the D (6 bases). The CDR3 consists of 15 residues. V was cut by 4 bases and J by 0 bases, with 10 bases left in between. CDR1 and CDR2 (germline): LNHDA, SQIVND (reference sequence). CDR3 protein: CASSTTGSSYNEQFF. The DNA for the CDR3 is TGTGCCAGTAGTACCACAGGGTCCTCCTACAATGAGCAGTTCTTC.

The chain has TRBV9 and TRBJ2-2; 9 bases are shared with TRBD2. Trimming cost V 3 bases and J 3 bases; bases outside gene matches: 6. Germline CDR1 SGDLS, CDR2 YYNGEE. This CDR3 contains 16 residues. The CDR3 DNA is TGTGCCAGCAGCGCTAGCGGGACTTCGGACACCGGGGAGCTGTTTTTT. The encoded protein is CASSASGTSDTGELFF.

J is TRBJ1-2 and V is TRBV6-2 or TRBV6-3; 9 positions agree with TRBD1. This CDR3 is built from 14 residues. The V gene's germline CDR1 is MNHEY and CDR2 SVGEGT. V was clipped by 6 bases and J by 7 bases; unmatched bases: 9. In DNA form, the CDR3 reads TGTGCCAGCAGCCAGACAGGGGGTCGGAGTGGCTACACCTTC. It translates to CASSQTGGRSGYTF.

The chain carries TRBV7-2 and TRBJ2-1; D possibly corresponds to TRBD2 (5 bases). V was trimmed by 5 bases and J by 8 bases, leaving 16 bases between them. Germline lookup yields CDR1 SGHTA and CDR2 FQGNSA. The CDR3 extends over 14 amino acids. CDR3 sequence reads: CASSPGNNADEQFF. The CDR3 coding sequence is TGTGCCAGCAGCCCGGGAAATAATGCCGATGAGCAGTTCTTC.

This rearrangement joins TRBV29-1 to TRBJ2-7; 8 bases match TRBD1. Germline V CDR1 and CDR2: SQVTM, ANQGSEA. Trimming took 6 bases from V and 3 from J; bases not matched to a gene: 10. The length of the CDR3 is 14 residues. Written as DNA, the CDR3 is TGCAGCGTCGGACAGGGCGGTGGATTCTACGAGCAGTACTTC. This codes for CSVGQGGGFYEQYF.

The sample holds one count of this clone. The chain links TRBV21-1 to TRBJ2-7; the listed D gene, TRBD2, was not tested against the DNA. TRBV21-1 is a known pseudogene. This CDR3 is built from 14 residues. The CDR3 DNA reads as TGTGCCAGCAGCAACGCCGCTCCTAGCGTCGAGCAGTACTTC. Protein sequence: CASSNAAPSVEQYF.

The V call is TRBV4-2, the J call TRBJ1-1; a weak D match, TRBD1 (6 bases). Germline CDR1 and CDR2: LGHNA and YNFKEQ. V lost 1 base to trimming and J lost 5 bases, with 11 bases between them. The CDR3 runs 14 residues. CDR3 loop: CASSQAGQGTEAFF. CDR3 coding DNA: TGTGCCAGCAGCCAAGCTGGTCAGGGGACTGAAGCTTTCTTT.

V is TRBV18 and J is TRBJ1-1, with a tentative D call TRBD1 (5 bases). V dropped 1 base and J dropped 4 bases, with 16 bases sitting between them. Per germline, CDR1 KGHSH and CDR2 LQKENI. The CDR3 is 16 residues long. In nucleotides, the CDR3 is TGTGCCAGCTCACCACGGGCAGGAGGGGTTGGCACTGAAGCTTTCTTT. This translates into CASSPRAGGVGTEAFF.

This chain links TRBV5-5 with TRBJ2-7; TRBD2 matches at 11 bases. Germline V gene data show CDR1 as SGHKS and CDR2 as YYEKEE (reference sequence). This CDR3 comprises 16 residues. The ends lost 4 bases at V and 5 bases at J; junction bases unmatched: 11. CDR3 DNA: TGTGCCAGCAGCCTGAGACTAGCGGGACCCTCGAACGAGCAGTACTTC. Its protein is CASSLRLAGPSNEQYF.

This clone has just a few counts. The V gene is TRBV9, the J gene TRBJ1-4; no clear D. V gave up 0 bases and J gave up 4 bases, with 10 bases separating them. The V gene's germline CDR1 is SGDLS and CDR2 YYNGEE. The CDR3 totals 15 residues. The DNA of the CDR3 is TGTGCCAGCAGCGTAGAGACGGGTCTTAATGAAAAACTGTTTTTT. This gives the protein CASSVETGLNEKLFF.

The J gene is TRBJ2-1, the V gene TRBV14, with D maybe TRBD2 (6 bases). Trimming removed 1 base at V and 8 bases at J, with 12 bases between. The CDR3 is 14 amino acids. The V gene's germline CDR1 is SGHDN and CDR2 FVKESK. CDR3 region: CASSQAGALDEQFF. The CDR3 bases are TGTGCCAGCAGCCAAGCGGGAGCTCTGGATGAGCAGTTCTTC.

V gene TRBV19 combines with J gene TRBJ1-5, with D perhaps TRBD1 (6 bases). There are 13 residues in the CDR3. Germline-derived CDR1 and CDR2 are LNHDA and SQIVND (reference sequence). V lost 6 bases and J 3 bases, leaving 9 bases between the germline ends. The CDR3 reads CASRGQINQPQHF. The CDR3, as DNA: TGTGCCAGTAGAGGACAGATCAATCAGCCCCAGCATTTT.

The chain employs TRBV5-4 and TRBJ1-1; no clear D gene. Germline loops: CDR1 SGHNT, CDR2 YYREEE (reference sequence). Trimming took 4 bases from V and 0 from J, leaving 10 bases between them. This CDR3 is built from 14 residues. In DNA form, the CDR3 reads TGTGCCAGCAGCCCTAAACGCCTGAACACTGAAGCTTTCTTT. This translates into CASSPKRLNTEAFF.

The chain recombines TRBV6-1 with TRBJ2-1; 10 nucleotides agree with TRBD2. The CDR3 is 16 amino acids. CDR1 MNHNS and CDR2 SASEGT come from the germline V gene. The trim removed 4 bases at V and 0 bases at J, leaving 3 bases unmatched. CDR3 sequence: CASSVPSGSSYNEQFF. The CDR3 nucleotides read TGTGCCAGCAGTGTTCCTAGCGGGAGCTCCTACAATGAGCAGTTCTTC.

The V gene is TRBV10-1, the J gene TRBJ2-3; 12 nucleotides match TRBD2. The junction had 4 bases not matched to a gene; V was cut back by 6 bases and J by 3 bases. Germline V lookup: CDR1 WNHNN, CDR2 SYGVQD (reference sequence). The CDR3 covers 15 residues. DNA for the CDR3: TGCGCCAGCAGCCGTACTAGCGGGAGGACAGATACGCAGTATTTT. It encodes CASSRTSGRTDTQYF.

This clone was recorded a few times. The chain links TRBV4-2 to TRBJ1-4; D is possibly TRBD1 (5 bases). This CDR3 comprises 15 residues. Germline loops: CDR1 LGHNA, CDR2 YNFKEQ. Trimming cost V 4 bases and J 7 bases, with 16 bases left between them. The CDR3 DNA sequence: TGTGCCAGCAGCCCCACGGCAGGGCAGGGTGAAAAACTGTTTTTT. Protein product: CASSPTAGQGEKLFF.